The next 5 T cell receptor beta chains were all read from a single sample in a study of T-cell memory formation after mild COVID-19 listed by TCRdb under 2021. Receptors were amplified or captured by 5' RACE. Sequencing used an Illumina NovaSeq 6000. TCRdb cleaned the public reads at Q25 with fastp, built clones with MiXCR and kept in-frame beta chains. Entries that share a CDR3 protein sequence are merged under the most common genes and DNA. The sample yields roughly 600,000 distinct CDR3 sequences; roughly 18% were counted once. The ten largest make up 9.5% to 15% of the sample. Sequencing was carried out using PBMCs or a T cell subset sorted from them (not recorded which). The source is an adult woman who had mild COVID-19 (a few samples of this study predate the infection). The sample titles of this study are shuffled in the database, so cell type and time point are left out; the donor was told from shared clones.

This clonotype was detected only a few times. The J gene is TRBJ1-3, the V gene TRBV12-3 or TRBV12-4; a possible D gene is TRBD1 (5 bases). The CDR3 loop spans 14 amino acids. With 6 bases removed from V and 0 bases from J, the gap between germline ends came to 9 bases. The CDR3 region has the DNA TGTGCCAGCAGACAGGCTTTCTCTGGAAACACCATATATTTT. Its protein product is CASRQAFSGNTIYF.

The sample holds a few counts of this clonotype. This chain uses TRBV6-6 with TRBJ2-1, with D unclear. This CDR3 comprises 13 residues. V was cut by 2 bases and J by 7 bases, with 9 bases left in between. Germline assignment: CDR1 MNHNY and CDR2 SVGAGI (reference sequence). The CDR3 DNA reads TGTGCCAGCAGTTACGGCTGGTCGAATGAGCAGTTCTTC. Its translation: CASSYGWSNEQFF.

This chain links TRBV12-3 or TRBV12-4 with TRBJ2-5; maybe TRBD2 (5 bases). Trimming left V 4 bases short and J 1 base short, with 10 bases between. The CDR3 consists of 14 residues. The CDR3 here is CASSSQLGQETQYF. In DNA form, the CDR3 reads TGTGCCAGCAGTTCACAACTAGGCCAAGAGACCCAGTACTTC.

This clonotype was seen more than once but under ten times. This rearrangement joins TRBV5-5 to TRBJ1-1; D may be TRBD1 (5 bases). The V gene lost 6 bases and the J gene lost 10 bases, with 25 bases spanning the gap. Per germline, CDR1 SGHKS and CDR2 YYEKEE (reference sequence). The CDR3 consists of 15 residues. This CDR3 is CASKEGSGRGGRAFF. The CDR3 coding sequence is TGTGCCAGCAAGGAGGGGAGTGGGCGTGGAGGGAGAGCTTTCTTT. The variable domain in full, completed from reference TRBV5-5 and TRBJ1-1, reads DAGVTQSPTHLIKTRGQQVTLRCSPISGHKSVSWYQQVLGQGPQFIFQYYEKEERGRGNFPDRFSARQFPNYSSELNVNALLLGDSALYLCASKEGSGRGGRAFFGQGTRLTVV.

This clonotype was picked up a small number of times. The chain links TRBV10-3 to TRBJ2-7, with a tentative D call TRBD2 (6 bases). The CDR3 sequence is 14 residues long. Between the trimmed V and J ends, which lost 4 bases and 2 bases, there was a span of 12 bases. CDR1 and CDR2 (germline): ENHRY, SYGVKD. This CDR3 is CAISGGKGPYEQYF. DNA of the CDR3: TGTGCCATCAGTGGCGGGAAGGGCCCCTACGAGCAGTACTTC.